The rows below give T cell receptor beta chains drawn from one sample of a study of OX40 agonist ivuxolimab in advanced cancers. Clones were read by immunoSEQ multiplex PCR, and TCRdb kept only the in-frame ones, dropping some. The sample lists some 87,000 clones; about 90% were seen once. Sequencing used CD4+ or CD8+ T cells sorted from blood, obtained in a trial of the OX40 agonist ivuxolimab. Receptors originate from an adult with an advanced solid tumor such as melanoma, head and neck, liver or kidney cancer. Both conserved end residues are part of each CDR3. The D gene is left open where the match is weak. Clone sizes are given selectively: once, few, many, or a class where the clone is expanded.

V gene,J gene,D gene,clone size,CDR3 protein,CDR3 DNA
TRBV6-5,TRBJ2-1,NA,NA,CASRSFRSPYNEQFF,TGTGCCAGCAGAAGCTTTCGGTCCCCCTACAATGAGCAGTTCTTC
TRBV5-6,TRBJ2-1,TRBD1,NA,CASSLGDSIYNEQFF,TGTGCCAGCAGCTTAGGGGACAGCATATACAATGAGCAGTTCTTC
TRBV6-5,TRBJ2-7,TRBD2,NA,CASKASGSLREQYF,TGTGCCAGCAAGGCTAGCGGGAGTCTAAGGGAGCAGTACTTC
TRBV28,TRBJ1-2,NA,NA,CASSTPEYGYTF,TGTGCCAGCAGCACCCCCGAGTATGGCTACACCTTC
TRBV5-4,TRBJ1-2,NA,NA,CASSLDDSNSYGYTF,TGTGCCAGCAGCTTGGACGACAGCAACTCCTATGGCTACACCTTC
TRBV15,TRBJ1-6,NA,NA,CATSRDEGGWDSPLHF,TGTGCCACCAGCAGAGATGAGGGAGGTTGGGATTCACCCCTCCACTTT
TRBV2,TRBJ2-7,TRBD2,NA,CASRRTSGVTYEQYF,TGTGCCAGCAGAAGGACTAGCGGGGTGACCTACGAGCAGTACTTC
TRBV7-2,TRBJ1-4,NA,NA,CASSLMGQGAEKLFF,TGTGCCAGCAGTCTAATGGGCCAGGGAGCTGAAAAACTGTTTTTT
TRBV7-2,TRBJ2-2,NA,once,CASSPAPGRTGELFF,TGTGCCAGCAGCCCAGCGCCCGGACGCACCGGGGAGCTGTTTTTT
TRBV27,TRBJ2-1,TRBD2,once,CASSLRWTSGNNEQFF,TGTGCCAGCAGTTTACGGTGGACTAGCGGGAACAATGAGCAGTTCTTC
TRBV7-2,TRBJ2-7,NA,NA,CASKQTDLNYEQYF,TGTGCCAGCAAACAAACAGATCTTAACTACGAGCAGTACTTC
TRBV28,TRBJ2-7,TRBD2,once,CASSSQTSGRAGSF,TGTGCCAGCAGTTCCCAGACTAGCGGGAGGGCTGGATCCTTC
TRBV11-3,TRBJ1-3,TRBD1,NA,CASSSTGVSGNTIYF,TGTGCCAGCAGCTCTACAGGGGTCTCTGGAAACACCATATATTTT
TRBV5-6,TRBJ2-7,TRBD2,NA,CASSDMGTSKLEKPLEQYF,TGTGCCAGCAGCGATATGGGGACTAGTAAATTGGAGAAACCTCTCGAGCAGTACTTC
TRBV10-3,TRBJ1-2,TRBD1,NA,CAIGDRGHYGYTF,TGTGCCATCGGGGACAGAGGCCACTATGGCTACACCTTC
TRBV7-3,TRBJ2-7,NA,NA,CASSAGIATEGEQYF,TGTGCCAGCAGCGCCGGGATCGCAACGGAGGGGGAGCAGTACTTC
TRBV10-3,TRBJ2-7,NA,NA,CAISVGPSYEQYF,TGTGCCATCAGTGTCGGCCCCTCCTACGAGCAGTACTTC
TRBV7-2,TRBJ2-1,NA,NA,CASSLNGQGHNEQFF,TGTGCCAGCAGCTTAAATGGGCAGGGACACAATGAGCAGTTCTTC
TRBV5-1,TRBJ2-7,NA,NA,CASREAYEQYF,TGCGCCAGCAGGGAGGCCTACGAGCAGTACTTC
TRBV28,TRBJ2-1,NA,few,CASRPKQISYNEQFF,TGTGCCAGCCGACCTAAGCAGATCTCCTACAATGAGCAGTTCTTC
TRBV5-1,TRBJ2-1,TRBD2,NA,CASSGGLAGQLGHEQFF,TGCGCCAGCAGCGGAGGACTAGCGGGGCAGCTCGGCCATGAGCAGTTCTTC
TRBV29-1,TRBJ1-4,NA,NA,CSVEDRSVNEKLFF,TGCAGCGTTGAAGATAGGTCAGTTAATGAAAAACTGTTTTTT
TRBV7-2,TRBJ2-1,TRBD2,NA,CASSPSGRVYNEQFF,TGTGCCAGCAGCCCAAGCGGGAGGGTTTACAATGAGCAGTTCTTC
TRBV30,TRBJ2-3,NA,NA,CAWSSGVLAWRTQYF,TGTGCCTGGAGTTCCGGCGTTTTGGCTTGGCGGACGCAGTATTTT
TRBV6-6,TRBJ2-5,NA,NA,CASSTPQETQYF,TGTGCCAGCAGTACACCCCAAGAGACCCAGTACTTC
TRBV29-1,TRBJ2-3,NA,NA,CSLSGEGTDTQYF,TGCAGCCTCTCGGGGGAAGGGACAGATACGCAGTATTTT
TRBV2,TRBJ2-5,NA,few,CASKATVRQETQYF,TGTGCCAGCAAAGCGACAGTCCGTCAAGAGACCCAGTACTTC
TRBV5-1,TRBJ2-1,NA,NA,CASSLDPGSYNEQFF,TGCGCCAGCAGCTTGGATCCTGGCTCCTACAATGAGCAGTTCTTC